This T cell receptor beta chain is drawn from a study of beta chain features in type 1 diabetes. Study-level background: Age, gender, cell numbers and subset yield matched between patients and controls. Points from the study as a whole: More deletions and fewer insertions at VDJ junctions were seen in type 1 diabetes patients. Moderate but significant shortening of TCRB CDR3s was recorded in all four CD4+ subsets from Type 1 diabetes patients.

cDNA synthesis used the whole RNA isolate, giving expressed TCRB sequences. The method was immunoSEQ multiplex PCR; TCRdb's version includes in-frame clones alone and lacks a portion of them. This sample has under 250,000 clones; roughly 13% occur once, and the top ten carry roughly 0.019%. The single heparinised draw taken from each donor contained around 100 mL of blood on average. A sort by CD45RO/CCR7/CD25/CD127/CD95/CD27 yielded CD4+ naive, central memory, regulatory and stem cell-like memory cells. This clone was detected a few times. Its antigen is unknown. The sequencing input was naive CD4+ T cells from blood. The clonotype comes from a man aged 25-45 years with type 1 diabetes.

The CDR3 protein is CAWSVTGPSEQYF. CDR3 sequence (DNA): TGTGCCTGGAGTGTAACAGGGCCTTCGGAGCAGTACTTC. This chain links TRBV30 with TRBJ2-5; perhaps TRBD1 as D (6 bases). The CDR3 has 13 amino acids. Germline CDR1 GTSNPN, CDR2 SVGIG (reference sequence). Trimming removed 0 bases at V and 11 bases at J, with 16 bases between.